The 17 T cell receptor beta chains given below trace back to one sample, sequenced in a study of regulatory T cells in long-lasting Graves disease. Time point defined: newly diagnosed GD, antithyroid drugs for less than 3 months. Researchers made the TCR library from RNA that was extracted from PBMCs. Arm-PCR with iRepertoire HTBI primers amplified the CDR3 regions for these TCR beta libraries. From the multiplex PCR reads, TCRdb called clonotypes with MiXCR, one entry per CDR3 protein. The sample shows about 620,000 distinct CDR3 sequences, 16% of them seen only once. These data are also associated with another study on T cells in Graves' hyperthyroidism and ophthalmopathy.

The source material was peripheral blood mononuclear cells (PBMCs), sampled at new diagnosis, from a patient treated with antithyroid drugs. These receptors all come from a woman in her thirties with Graves disease.

The CDR3 DNA sequence: TGCGCCAGCAGCTTGGCAGACAACTCCTACGAGCAGTACTTC. Protein sequence: CASSLADNSYEQYF. The chain combines TRBV5-1 with TRBJ2-7; D is ambiguous. CDR3 length: 14 amino acids. The V gene lost 0 bases and the J gene lost 0 bases, with 7 bases spanning the gap. Germline V lookup: CDR1 SGHRS, CDR2 YFSETQ. Filled out from reference TRBV5-1 and TRBJ2-7, the complete variable domain reads KAGVTQTPRYLIKTRGQQVTLSCSPISGHRSVSWYQQTPGQGLQFLFEYFSETQRNKGNFPGRFSGRQFSNSRSEMNVSTLELGDSALYLCASSLADNSYEQYFGPGTRLTVT.

The sample holds many counts of this clonotype. The chain joins TRBV28 to TRBJ2-3; 7 nucleotides agree with TRBD1. The CDR3 consists of 15 residues. The V and J ends lost 8 bases and 1 base, in that order; junction bases with no gene match: 9. Germline CDR1 reads MDHEN; CDR2 reads SYDVKM. The CDR3: CASPPTGVRTDTQYF. CDR3 bases: TGTGCCAGCCCCCCAACAGGGGTTCGCACAGATACGCAGTATTTT.

The chain combines TRBV20-1 with TRBJ1-1; unclear D gene. This CDR3 is 14 amino acids long. The germline V gene has CDR1 DFQATT and CDR2 SNEGSKA (reference sequence). V dropped 5 bases and J dropped 10 bases, with 23 bases sitting between them. The CDR3 bases are TGCAGTGCTGTGAAGTCCTCGGTGAAATATGGAGCTTTCTTT. This sequence encodes CSAVKSSVKYGAFF.

There are many counts of this clonotype. This sequence joins TRBV11-2 and TRBJ2-5; 9 bases map to TRBD2. This CDR3 contains 18 residues. The trim removed 4 bases at V and 2 bases at J, leaving 14 bases unmatched. Per the germline V gene, CDR1 is SGHAT and CDR2 is FQNNGV. CDR3 protein: CASSSTHGTSNQQETQYF. The CDR3 nucleotides are TGTGCCAGCAGCTCTACGCACGGGACTAGCAACCAACAAGAGACCCAGTACTTC.

This clonotype turned up a few times. For the CDR3, the DNA is TGTGCCAGCTCACCAACAACAGGCGCTGGGGCCAACGTCCTGACTTTC. Residues: CASSPTTGAGANVLTF. The chain carries TRBV18 and TRBJ2-6; weak D call: TRBD1 (5 bases). Trimming cost V 2 bases and J 2 bases, with 10 bases left between them. Germline V gene sequence: CDR1 KGHSH, CDR2 LQKENI. There are 16 residues in the CDR3.

Many counts were recorded for this clonotype. J is TRBJ1-5 and V is TRBV5-1; TRBD1 might be the D (5 bases). Germline-derived CDR1 and CDR2 are SGHRS and YFSETQ. V was shortened by 0 bases and J by 4 bases, with 11 bases between the two germline ends. This CDR3 has 15 amino acids. The CDR3 region is CASSLAGGFNQPQHF. The CDR3 DNA follows: TGCGCCAGCAGCTTGGCCGGGGGGTTTAATCAGCCCCAGCATTTT.

The chain couples TRBV2 to TRBJ2-1; possible D gene TRBD2, 6 bases. Trimming cost V 7 bases and J 14 bases, with 9 bases left between them. CDR3 size: 9 residues. The V gene's germline CDR1 is SNHLY and CDR2 FYNNEI. The CDR3 DNA is TGTGCCAGCACCCCGGGGGAGTTCTTC. It is translated as CASTPGEFF.

The CDR3 sequence is CATSQRSIEKLFF. The DNA of the CDR3 is TGTGCCACCTCTCAGCGGTCTATTGAAAAACTGTTTTTT. The rearrangement joins TRBV19 to TRBJ1-4; D uncertain. Trimming took 10 bases from V and 7 from J, leaving 16 bases between them. Germline V CDR1 and CDR2: LNHDA, SQIVND (reference sequence). The CDR3 has 13 amino acids.

This clonotype was recorded a few times. The chain has TRBV10-3 and TRBJ1-3; 7 positions match TRBD1. Germline V CDR1 and CDR2: ENHRY, SYGVKD. CDR3 length equals 15 residues. V lost 4 bases to trimming and J lost 4 bases; unmatched junction nucleotides: 7. The CDR3: CAISGDRDPGNTIYF. The CDR3 DNA is TGTGCCATCAGTGGTGACAGGGACCCCGGAAACACCATATATTTT.

This clonotype was counted many times. This chain links TRBV27 with TRBJ2-1; the D call may be TRBD1 or TRBD2 (5 bases each). V lost 6 bases, J lost 8 bases, and 14 bases lay in between. Looked up from germline, CDR1 is MNHEY and CDR2 is SMNVEV (reference sequence). This CDR3 is 13 amino acids long. CDR3: CASRIGGFDEQFF. In DNA form, the CDR3 reads TGTGCCAGCAGGATTGGGGGATTCGATGAGCAGTTCTTC.

This clonotype was seen ten or more times. The chain recombines TRBV12-3 or TRBV12-4 with TRBJ2-1; D gene ambiguous. V lost 4 bases and J 6 bases, leaving 13 bases between the germline ends. This CDR3 region has 14 residues. In DNA form, the CDR3 reads TGTGCCAGCAGTTCTCCAGGATCAGGCAATGAGCAGTTCTTC. It yields the protein CASSSPGSGNEQFF.

This chain joins TRBV6-5 and TRBJ1-5; D is unresolved. CDR1 is MNHEY and CDR2 is SVGAGI in the germline V gene. CDR3 length equals 15 residues. Trimming pared 0 bases from V and 7 bases from J, leaving 13 bases between. The chain's CDR3 is CASSYSFSAGQPQHF. CDR3 DNA: TGTGCCAGCAGTTACTCGTTTTCAGCCGGACAGCCCCAGCATTTT.

This clonotype came up many times. The chain is built from TRBV28 and TRBJ2-3; D uncertain. This CDR3 has 11 amino acids. V was pared by 4 bases and J by 4 bases, with 3 bases between. Germline V lookup: CDR1 MDHEN, CDR2 SYDVKM. The CDR3 bases are TGTGCCAGCAGTTCCCCAGATACGCAGTATTTT. Encoded protein: CASSSPDTQYF.

This clonotype was counted only a few times. V usage is TRBV6-5 and J usage is TRBJ1-4, with a weak D call TRBD1 (5 bases). Per the germline V gene, CDR1 is MNHEY and CDR2 is SVGAGI. V dropped 2 bases and J dropped 5 bases, with 15 bases sitting between them. This CDR3 has 16 amino acids. In nucleotides, the CDR3 is TGTGCCAGCAGTTACACGGGGACGGCCAGGAATGAAAAACTGTTTTTT. Encoded protein: CASSYTGTARNEKLFF.

This clonotype was found a few times. This rearrangement joins TRBV2 to TRBJ2-6; D is uncertain. Germline CDR1 and CDR2: SNHLY and FYNNEI. Trimming took off 4 bases at V and 3 bases at J, with 7 bases between the two ends. There are 14 residues in the CDR3. CDR3: CASSGFYGANVLTF. The CDR3 DNA is TGTGCCAGCAGTGGATTCTATGGGGCCAACGTCCTGACTTTC.

This clonotype was picked up many times. The chain links TRBV27 to TRBJ1-2; 7 nucleotides line up with TRBD1. V lost 3 bases, J lost 7 bases, and 5 bases stayed unmatched. The germline gives CDR1 MNHEY, CDR2 SMNVEV (reference sequence). This CDR3 region has 13 residues. Here the CDR3 DNA reads TGTGCCAGCAGTTTCCAGGGGGGACGTGGCTACACCTTC. It specifies CASSFQGGRGYTF.

At least ten counts were recorded for this clonotype. The chain uses TRBV7-3 and TRBJ2-1; D might be TRBD2 (5 bases). CDR1 is SGHTA, CDR2 FQGTGA, per germline. The V end was cut by 2 bases, the J end by 5 bases, with 13 bases between. The CDR3 is 15 residues long. CDR3 coding DNA: TGTGCCAGCAGCTTAGAGGGTAGCCGGCACAATGAGCAGTTCTTC. As protein: CASSLEGSRHNEQFF.